This T cell receptor (beta chain) originates from a study of beta chain features in type 1 diabetes. Study outcomes and limitations: HLA influence on TCRB rearrangement stayed unresolved here. Shorter TCRB CDR3s, moderately but significantly so, marked every one of the four CD4+ subsets in Type 1 diabetes patients.

Sequencing targeted expressed TCRB transcripts, as all isolated RNA had been reverse transcribed. TCRdb's table, derived via immunoSEQ multiplex PCR, lists solely in-frame clones and lacks some. The sample has roughly 300,000 clones, roughly a tenth seen once. Worth noting for this clone: Its antigen is undetermined.

The CDR3 contains 10 residues. Looked up from germline, CDR1 is SQVTM and CDR2 is ANQGSEA. Trimming removed 4 bases from V and 7 bases from J, with 5 bases in between. This TCR derives from a man aged 25 to 45 with type 1 diabetes. The V gene is TRBV29-1, the J gene TRBJ1-3; D remains unclear. The specimen was central memory CD4+ T cells from blood. CDR3 region: CSVGDNTIYF. In DNA form, the CDR3 reads TGCAGCGTTGGAGATAACACCATATATTTT.